This T cell receptor (beta chain) comes out of a study of blood T cell repertoires in COVID-19. Study information: Sample material is recorded as cDNA or gDNA derived from T cells, B-cell-depleted T cells, or PBMCs.

Data came from immunoSEQ multiplex PCR; TCRdb stores just in-frame clones and leaves some out. The data hold 270,000 or so clones, with approximately 89% observed a single time. This CDR3 has 14 amino acids. Germline V gene lookup returns CDR1 SGHVS and CDR2 FQNEAQ. The V end lost 5 bases, the J end lost 1 base, and 12 bases lay between the germline ends. Those enrolled, adults aged roughly 18 to 95 years, came from fewer than 25 US areas. The sample consisted of PBMCs or T cells enriched from blood (not recorded which). The rearrangement links TRBV7-8 to TRBJ2-7; D is perhaps TRBD2 (6 bases). This TCR was sampled from a middle-aged woman with acute COVID-19. DNA for the CDR3: TGTGCCAGCAGCCGAAGCGGACTATCCTACGAGCAGTACTTC. Translation: CASSRSGLSYEQYF.